These 5 T cell receptor beta chains came from one sample sequenced in a study of blood T cell repertoires in COVID-19. Clones were sequenced by immunoSEQ multiplex PCR, and TCRdb holds only the in-frame ones, with some missing. The table shows 20,000 to 30,000 clones, with 80% to 90% occurring only once. Sample: peripheral blood. Every receptor here comes from a man in his 70s in a cohort sampled during active COVID-19.

The J gene is TRBJ2-5, the V gene TRBV4-2; the match to TRBD2 covers 13 bases. Losses at the gene ends were 2 bases for V and 4 bases for J; bases not matched to a gene: 19. CDR3 size: 21 residues. Germline assignment: CDR1 LGHNA and CDR2 YNFKEQ. The CDR3 DNA is TGTGCCAGCAGCCAATTTCCTGAACGGCCGGGACTAGCGGGAACTGGAGAGACCCAGTACTTC. It is translated as CASSQFPERPGLAGTGETQYF.

The chain is built from TRBV6-6 and TRBJ1-1; D is undetermined. This CDR3 is built from 16 residues. The V end was cut by 6 bases, the J end by 1 base, with 18 bases between. CDR1 and CDR2 (germline): MNHNY, SVGAGI (reference sequence). CDR3 in DNA: TGTGCCAGCAGCGACAAGTGGGCAGGAGGGAACACTGAAGCTTTCTTT. Translating gives CASSDKWAGGNTEAFF.

The chain carries TRBV6-6 and TRBJ1-4; D not certain. The germline gives CDR1 MNHNY, CDR2 SVGAGI (reference sequence). This CDR3 is built from 12 residues. Trimming took 6 bases from V and 8 from J, leaving 10 bases between them. CDR3 sequence reads: CASSPPGEKLFF. CDR3 bases: TGTGCCAGCAGCCCCCCCGGGGAAAAACTGTTTTTT.

V and J are TRBV18 and TRBJ2-5; TRBD2 matches at 13 bases. With 1 base clipped from V and 1 base from J, the junction kept 3 bases outside the gene matches. The CDR3 loop spans 17 amino acids. The germline V gene has CDR1 KGHSH and CDR2 LQKENI. This chain's CDR3 is CASSPRTSGGTQETQYF. Written as DNA, the CDR3 is TGTGCCAGCTCACCACGGACTAGCGGGGGTACCCAAGAGACCCAGTACTTC.

This sequence joins TRBV24-1 and TRBJ2-4; D is perhaps TRBD1 (6 bases). V was clipped by 4 bases and J by 2 bases, with 14 bases between them. The germline V gene encodes CDR1 KGHDR and CDR2 SFDVKD. The CDR3 runs 16 residues. The CDR3 DNA follows: TGTGCCACCAGTGACCCCCGGGACACCACCAAAAACATTCAGTACTTC. It yields the protein CATSDPRDTTKNIQYF.